The rows below give T cell receptor beta chains drawn from one sample of a study of blood T cell repertoires in COVID-19. TCRdb's copy holds only in-frame clones and misses some; the assay was immunoSEQ multiplex PCR. This table holds more than 100,000 clones, roughly 86% found once. The sequencing input was peripheral blood. Receptor source: a woman aged 60-75 years with acute or convalescent COVID-19. The CDR3 runs from the conserved cysteine through the conserved F or W. Fields, in order: V gene, clone size, J gene, D gene, CDR3 protein, CDR3 DNA. D genes are given only for firm matches. Clone size, where shown, is once, few, many, or a class for clones that have expanded.

TRBV24-1,once,TRBJ2-7,NA,CATSAQGFMSEQYF,TGTGCCACCAGTGCCCAGGGCTTTATGAGCGAGCAGTACTTC
TRBV7-3,NA,TRBJ2-1,TRBD2,CASSLIGTSGRANEQFF,TGTGCCAGCAGCTTAATAGGGACTAGCGGGAGGGCCAATGAGCAGTTCTTC
TRBV10-2,NA,TRBJ2-1,NA,CASRGVYNEQFF,TGCGCCAGCAGAGGGGTTTACAATGAGCAGTTCTTC
TRBV28,NA,TRBJ1-2,TRBD1,CASSPPGQGNIGGYTF,TGTGCCAGCAGTCCTCCGGGACAGGGGAACATCGGTGGCTACACCTTC
TRBV21-1,NA,TRBJ1-6,NA,CASSKDGSYNSPLHF,TGTGCCAGCAGCAAAGACGGGTCCTATAATTCACCCCTCCACTTT
TRBV24-1,NA,TRBJ2-4,TRBD2,CATSESQSSGGRNIQYF,TGTGCCACCAGTGAGTCCCAATCTAGCGGTGGGAGGAACATTCAGTACTTC
TRBV7-9,NA,TRBJ2-1,NA,CASSGRLGAGYNEQFF,TGTGCCAGCAGCGGGCGACTAGGAGCTGGTTACAATGAGCAGTTCTTC
TRBV3-1/TRBV3-2,NA,TRBJ2-1,NA,CASSPFDSVGSYNEQFF,TGTGCCAGCAGCCCGTTCGACAGCGTTGGGTCCTACAATGAGCAGTTCTTC
TRBV12-3/TRBV12-4,NA,TRBJ1-5,NA,CASSLLRNQPQHF,TGTGCCAGCAGCCTATTACGCAATCAGCCCCAGCATTTT
TRBV6-5,once,TRBJ1-3,TRBD1,CASSYSGGPGNTIYF,TGTGCCAGCAGTTACTCAGGGGGCCCTGGAAACACCATATATTTT
TRBV5-8,once,TRBJ1-2,NA,CASSLVSGYGYTF,TGTGCCAGCAGCTTGGTCAGCGGGTATGGCTACACCTTC
TRBV5-1,once,TRBJ2-1,NA,CASSLRTSYNEQFF,TGCGCCAGCAGCTTAAGGACTTCCTACAATGAGCAGTTCTTC
TRBV5-1,NA,TRBJ1-2,NA,CASSLETYYGYTF,TGCGCCAGCAGCTTGGAAACTTACTATGGCTACACCTTC
TRBV5-1,NA,TRBJ2-5,TRBD2,CASSLVAGARETQYF,TGCGCCAGCAGCTTGGTCGCGGGAGCCCGGGAGACCCAGTACTTC
TRBV10-1,NA,TRBJ2-3,NA,CASGPGSPNTQYF,TGCGCCAGCGGCCCGGGTTCGCCAAATACGCAGTATTTT
TRBV11-2,NA,TRBJ1-3,NA,CASSAGVSGNTIYF,TGTGCCAGCAGCGCAGGCGTATCTGGAAACACCATATATTTT
TRBV5-4,NA,TRBJ2-7,NA,CASSLYSHEQYF,TGTGCCAGCAGCTTGTACTCTCACGAGCAGTACTTC
TRBV5-4,NA,TRBJ2-7,TRBD1,CASSHPGQGRTYEQYF,TGTGCCAGCAGCCATCCGGGACAGGGTAGAACCTACGAGCAGTACTTC
TRBV28,NA,TRBJ1-3,NA,CASRPGQGRPGNTIYF,TGTGCCAGCAGGCCGGGACAAGGTCGACCGGGAAACACCATATATTTT
TRBV3-1/TRBV3-2,NA,TRBJ2-2,NA,CASSQAGPEGGELFF,TGTGCCAGCAGCCAAGCGGGCCCAGAGGGCGGGGAGCTGTTTTTT
TRBV28,NA,TRBJ1-1,TRBD1,CASSLKSWTGRTEAFF,TGTGCCAGCAGTTTAAAGAGTTGGACAGGGCGGACTGAAGCTTTCTTT
TRBV5-1,NA,TRBJ1-4,NA,CASSPSLTTNEKLFF,TGCGCCAGTAGCCCCTCACTGACAACTAATGAAAAACTGTTTTTT
TRBV19,NA,TRBJ2-1,TRBD1,CASSTTGQGAVYEQFF,TGTGCCAGTAGTACGACCGGACAGGGGGCCGTTTATGAGCAGTTCTTC
TRBV6-6,NA,TRBJ2-3,TRBD1,CASSDLRDSSDTQYF,TGTGCCAGCAGTGATCTTCGGGACAGTTCAGATACGCAGTATTTT
TRBV7-8,NA,TRBJ1-3,NA,CASSLGVLNSGNTIYF,TGTGCCAGCAGCTTAGGCGTCCTGAACTCTGGAAACACCATATATTTT
TRBV6-2/TRBV6-3,NA,TRBJ2-7,TRBD2,CASSSLLFSGRLYEQYF,TGTGCCAGCAGTTCCCTCCTATTTAGCGGGAGGTTGTACGAGCAGTACTTC
TRBV5-1,NA,TRBJ2-2,TRBD2,CASSLASGTGELFF,TGCGCCAGCAGCTTGGCTAGCGGCACCGGGGAGCTGTTTTTT
TRBV3-1/TRBV3-2,NA,TRBJ2-7,TRBD2,CASSQDPGLAGPYEQYF,TGTGCCAGCAGCCAAGATCCCGGACTAGCGGGACCCTACGAGCAGTACTTC
TRBV4-2,NA,TRBJ1-4,NA,CASSQPGEHEKLFF,TGTGCCAGCAGCCAGCCAGGGGAGCATGAAAAACTGTTTTTT
TRBV4-1,NA,TRBJ2-4,NA,CASSLGVENIQYF,TGCGCCAGCAGCCTCGGAGTAGAAAACATTCAGTACTTC
TRBV19,NA,TRBJ1-5,NA,CASSNRGLGSGPQHF,TGTGCCAGTAGTAACCGAGGCTTAGGTTCGGGGCCCCAGCATTTT
TRBV19,NA,TRBJ1-5,NA,CASSPELGRANPSNQPQHF,TGTGCCAGTAGTCCCGAGTTAGGCAGGGCGAACCCTAGCAATCAGCCCCAGCATTTT
TRBV29-1,NA,TRBJ2-1,NA,CSVEEWHEQFF,TGCAGCGTTGAAGAATGGCATGAGCAGTTCTTC
TRBV5-1,NA,TRBJ1-4,TRBD1,CASSSGQGAQDNEKLFF,TGCGCCAGCAGCTCAGGACAGGGGGCACAAGATAATGAAAAACTGTTTTTT
TRBV6-6,once,TRBJ1-2,TRBD1,CASSYGQEGSGYTF,TGTGCCAGCAGTTACGGACAGGAAGGTAGTGGCTACACCTTC
TRBV11-2,few,TRBJ2-1,TRBD2,CASSPGGGSSYNEQFF,TGTGCCAGCAGCCCCGGGGGAGGGAGCTCCTACAATGAGCAGTTCTTC
TRBV15,few,TRBJ2-5,TRBD2,CATSRDGLAEETQYF,TGTGCCACCAGCAGAGACGGTCTAGCGGAAGAGACCCAGTACTTC
TRBV19,NA,TRBJ1-1,NA,CASSITRNTEAFF,TGTGCCAGTAGTATTACACGGAACACTGAAGCTTTCTTT
TRBV18,NA,TRBJ1-2,NA,CASSRAGYGYTF,TGTGCCAGCTCTCGGGCGGGGTACGGCTACACCTTC
TRBV25-1,NA,TRBJ2-3,TRBD2,CASRSGLAGHTDTQYF,TGTGCCAGCAGATCCGGACTAGCGGGTCACACAGATACGCAGTATTTT
TRBV4-2,once,TRBJ2-2,TRBD2,CASSQIAGVTPDTGELFF,TGTGCCAGCAGCCAAATAGCGGGAGTCACCCCGGACACCGGGGAGCTGTTTTTT
TRBV5-1,NA,TRBJ2-7,TRBD1,CASSLTGGIGEQYF,TGCGCCAGCAGCTTGACAGGGGGTATAGGCGAGCAGTACTTC
TRBV5-1,NA,TRBJ2-3,NA,CASSLGLVKTTDTQYF,TGCGCCAGCAGCTTGGGACTAGTTAAGACTACAGATACGCAGTATTTT